This TCR beta chain appears in the sequencing data of a study of long-term antiretroviral therapy in people with HIV. Study-wide results and limits: Within the repertoire, clones expanded before ART were dominant at all time points. Upon ART, diversity increased but remained lower than transplant donor controls.

The CDR3 sequence is 12 residues long. The germline CDR1 and CDR2 sequences are MDHEN and SYDVKM. V shed 5 bases and J shed 2 bases, with 7 bases lying between them. In the United States, treatment was given to all participants with HIV. This clone came up a few times. Its antigen is currently unknown. The authors ran the immunoSEQ assay, v3.0, at survey level. Assay used: immunoSEQ multiplex PCR; TCRdb lists only in-frame clones, some missing. The data show under 10,000 clones, roughly 84% seen once. This material consisted of unsorted PBMCs, taken 0.3 years before starting antiretroviral therapy. The sequence was collected from a man younger than 45 with HIV. The chain carries TRBV28 and TRBJ2-7; D uncertain. This CDR3 reads CASSPKAYEQYF. The CDR3 bases are TGTGCCAGCAGTCCCAAAGCCTACGAGCAGTACTTC.